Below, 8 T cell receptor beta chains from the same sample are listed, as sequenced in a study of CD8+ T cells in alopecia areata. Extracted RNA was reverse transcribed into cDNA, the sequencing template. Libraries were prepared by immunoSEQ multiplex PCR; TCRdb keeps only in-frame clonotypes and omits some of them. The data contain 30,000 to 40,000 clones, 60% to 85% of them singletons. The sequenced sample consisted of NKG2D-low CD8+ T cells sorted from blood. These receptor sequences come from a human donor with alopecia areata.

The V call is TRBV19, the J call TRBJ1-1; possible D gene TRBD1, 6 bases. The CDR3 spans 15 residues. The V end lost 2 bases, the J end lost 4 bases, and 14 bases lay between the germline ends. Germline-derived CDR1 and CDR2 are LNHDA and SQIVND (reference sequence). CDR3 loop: CASSISRGHGTEAFF. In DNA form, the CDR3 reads TGTGCCAGTAGTATATCCCGGGGGCACGGCACTGAAGCTTTCTTT.

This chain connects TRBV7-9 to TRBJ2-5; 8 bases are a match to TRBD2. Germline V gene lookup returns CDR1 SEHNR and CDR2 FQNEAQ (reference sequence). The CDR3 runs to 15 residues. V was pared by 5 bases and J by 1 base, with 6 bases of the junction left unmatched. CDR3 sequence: CASSQAAGGQETQYF. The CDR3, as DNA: TGTGCCAGCAGCCAAGCTGCGGGGGGCCAAGAGACCCAGTACTTC.

The CDR3: CASSRGTVYGYTF. The CDR3 nucleotides are TGTGCCAGCAGTAGAGGGACGGTCTATGGCTACACCTTC. The chain recombines TRBV25-1 with TRBJ1-2, with D perhaps matching TRBD1 (5 bases). The CDR3 has 13 residues. Trimming left V 5 bases short and J 4 bases short, with 11 bases between. CDR1 and CDR2 from the germline V gene are MGHDK and SYGVNS.

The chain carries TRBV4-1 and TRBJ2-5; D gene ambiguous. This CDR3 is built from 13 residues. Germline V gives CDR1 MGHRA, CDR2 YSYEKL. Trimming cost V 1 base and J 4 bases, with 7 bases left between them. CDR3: CASSQGPRETQYF. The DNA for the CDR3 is TGCGCCAGCAGCCAAGGCCCACGAGAGACCCAGTACTTC.

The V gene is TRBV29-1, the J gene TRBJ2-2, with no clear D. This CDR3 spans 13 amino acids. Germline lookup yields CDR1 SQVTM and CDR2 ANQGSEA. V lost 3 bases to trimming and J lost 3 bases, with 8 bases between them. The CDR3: CSVDIPYTGELFF. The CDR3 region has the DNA TGCAGCGTTGATATTCCATACACCGGGGAGCTGTTTTTT.

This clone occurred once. The CDR3 nucleotides are TGTGCCAGCAGACTACTAGCGGGGGACACAGATACGCAGTATTTT. It yields the protein CASRLLAGDTDTQYF. This chain links TRBV27 with TRBJ2-3; 11 bases line up with TRBD2. Germline V gene data show CDR1 as MNHEY and CDR2 as SMNVEV (reference sequence). Unmatched junction bases numbered 4, after V lost 6 bases and J lost 2 bases. CDR3 size: 15 residues.

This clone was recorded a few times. The DNA of the CDR3 is TGTGCCACCAGCGGGGACTCCACGGGCGAAAAACTGTTTTTT. It encodes CATSGDSTGEKLFF. The rearrangement uses TRBV15 and TRBJ1-4, with a tentative D call TRBD1 (5 bases). This CDR3 region has 14 residues. Per the germline V gene, CDR1 is LNHNV and CDR2 is YYDKDF (reference sequence). Trimming left V 5 bases short and J 8 bases short, with 15 bases between.

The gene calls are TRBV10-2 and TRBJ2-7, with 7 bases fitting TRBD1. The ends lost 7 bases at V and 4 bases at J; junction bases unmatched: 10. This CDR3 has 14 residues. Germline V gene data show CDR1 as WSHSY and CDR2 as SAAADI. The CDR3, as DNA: TGCGCCAGCAAGGCGCCAGGGGGTTTGTACGAGCAGTACTTC. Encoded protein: CASKAPGGLYEQYF.